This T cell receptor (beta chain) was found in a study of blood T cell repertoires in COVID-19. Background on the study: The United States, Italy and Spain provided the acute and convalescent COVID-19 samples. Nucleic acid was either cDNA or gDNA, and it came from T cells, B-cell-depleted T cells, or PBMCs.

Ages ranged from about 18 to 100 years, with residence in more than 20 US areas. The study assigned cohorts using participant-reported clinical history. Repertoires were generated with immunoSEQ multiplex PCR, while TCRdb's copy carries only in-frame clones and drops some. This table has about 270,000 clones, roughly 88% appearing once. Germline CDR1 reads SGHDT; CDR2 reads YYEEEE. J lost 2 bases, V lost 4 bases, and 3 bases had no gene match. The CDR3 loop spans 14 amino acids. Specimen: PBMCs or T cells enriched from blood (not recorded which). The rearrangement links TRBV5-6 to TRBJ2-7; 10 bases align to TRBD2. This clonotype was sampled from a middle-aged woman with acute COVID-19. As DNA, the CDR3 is TGTGCCAGCAGCCGGGGACTAGCGCCCTACGAGCAGTACTTC. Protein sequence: CASSRGLAPYEQYF.